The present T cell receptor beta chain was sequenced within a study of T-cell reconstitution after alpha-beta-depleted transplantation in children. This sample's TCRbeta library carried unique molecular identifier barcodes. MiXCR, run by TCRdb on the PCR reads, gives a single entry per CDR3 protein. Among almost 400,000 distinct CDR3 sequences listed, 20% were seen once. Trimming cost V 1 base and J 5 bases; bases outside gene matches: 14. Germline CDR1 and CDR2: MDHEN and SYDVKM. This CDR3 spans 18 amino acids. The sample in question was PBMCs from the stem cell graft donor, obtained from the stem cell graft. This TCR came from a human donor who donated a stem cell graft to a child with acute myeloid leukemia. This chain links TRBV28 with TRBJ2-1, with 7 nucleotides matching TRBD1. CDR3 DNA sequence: TGTGCCAGCAGTTTATTCCGTGTTCAGGACAGGAGTAACAATGAGCAGTTCTTC. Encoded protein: CASSLFRVQDRSNNEQFF.